A selection of T cell receptor beta chains follows, all from one sample in a study of T-cell memory formation after mild COVID-19. Each CDR3 protein is one row after TCRdb ran MiXCR on the 5' RACE reads. The sample consists of around 500,000 distinct CDR3 sequences, 15% to 20% of them appearing once. The specimen was PBMCs or a T cell subset sorted from them (not recorded which). These receptors all stem from an adult woman who had mild COVID-19 (a few samples of this study predate the infection). Cell type and time point are not known. CDR3s include the opening cysteine and the closing phenylalanine or tryptophan. Fields, in order: J gene, V gene, CDR3 protein.

j_call: TRBJ1-4
v_call: TRBV12-3/TRBV12-4
cdr3_aa: CASSLGGNEKLFF

j_call: TRBJ1-5
v_call: TRBV2
cdr3_aa: CASMTDRSNQPQHF

j_call: TRBJ2-7
v_call: TRBV3-1
cdr3_aa: CASSQAGISSYEQYF

j_call: TRBJ2-3
v_call: TRBV12-3/TRBV12-4
cdr3_aa: CASSSQRGGTDTQYF

j_call: TRBJ2-7
v_call: TRBV7-2
cdr3_aa: CASSIGAYEQYF

j_call: TRBJ2-1
v_call: TRBV24-1
cdr3_aa: CATSDYVGRNNEQFF

j_call: TRBJ1-1
v_call: TRBV12-5
cdr3_aa: CASGLVLPTGAAEAFF

j_call: TRBJ2-7
v_call: TRBV11-2
cdr3_aa: CASSNRQGGEKKQYF

j_call: TRBJ2-7
v_call: TRBV18
cdr3_aa: CASSPPVGEQYF

j_call: TRBJ1-2
v_call: TRBV29-1
cdr3_aa: CSVKDPRGLNYGYTF

j_call: TRBJ2-1
v_call: TRBV6-1
cdr3_aa: CASIIWGLSSYNEQFF

j_call: TRBJ1-2
v_call: TRBV10-3
cdr3_aa: CAISAKGTGGSYGYTF

j_call: TRBJ2-2
v_call: TRBV20-1
cdr3_aa: CSARIQGEDAGELFF

j_call: TRBJ1-1
v_call: TRBV5-1
cdr3_aa: CASSLVGLRNTEAFF

j_call: TRBJ2-7
v_call: TRBV4-2
cdr3_aa: CASSEGLTYEQYF

j_call: TRBJ1-2
v_call: TRBV9
cdr3_aa: CASSVFGGTFDYGYTF

j_call: TRBJ2-3
v_call: TRBV5-1
cdr3_aa: CASSRGGGKDTQYF

j_call: TRBJ2-1
v_call: TRBV4-2
cdr3_aa: CASSQDLRGAGEQFF

j_call: TRBJ1-6
v_call: TRBV6-5
cdr3_aa: CASTQGPNSPLHF

j_call: TRBJ1-6
v_call: TRBV5-6
cdr3_aa: CASSFLGVAVNSPLHF

j_call: TRBJ2-5
v_call: TRBV13
cdr3_aa: CASSLRKDQETQYF

j_call: TRBJ2-5
v_call: TRBV29-1
cdr3_aa: CSVRETGVLETQYF

j_call: TRBJ2-1
v_call: TRBV24-1
cdr3_aa: CATSDSARGTLYNEQFF

j_call: TRBJ1-2
v_call: TRBV5-1
cdr3_aa: CASSLVSREGYTF

j_call: TRBJ2-1
v_call: TRBV7-2
cdr3_aa: CASSFEAGAYNEQFF

j_call: TRBJ2-1
v_call: TRBV12-3/TRBV12-4
cdr3_aa: CASSLAKVAGGKGNEQFF

j_call: TRBJ2-7
v_call: TRBV24-1
cdr3_aa: CATSDSAGLRPEQYF

j_call: TRBJ2-3
v_call: TRBV12-3/TRBV12-4
cdr3_aa: CASSFPALGSDTQYF

j_call: TRBJ2-5
v_call: TRBV7-6
cdr3_aa: CASSLRTSGGALKLETQYF